A single sample is the source of the 10 T cell receptor beta chains below, sequenced in a study of T cell repertoires in ileal Crohn's disease. The time point here: inflamed ileum from the surgical specimen. Generated by immunoSEQ multiplex PCR, the TCRdb table keeps only in-frame clones and is missing some. The profile shows about 18,000 clones, 75% to 80% of them singletons. The sequencing sample was made of ileal tissue. Every receptor here comes from an adult with Crohn's disease.

The J gene is TRBJ1-6, the V gene TRBV19; 8 bases agree with TRBD1. The CDR3 is made up of 15 amino acids. Germline V gives CDR1 LNHDA, CDR2 SQIVND (reference sequence). J was trimmed by 7 bases and V by 3 bases; bases with no gene match: 5. The DNA of the CDR3 is TGTGCCAGTAGTATGACAGGGGCGGGAAATTCACCCCTCCACTTT. Translation gives CASSMTGAGNSPLHF. Full variable domain (remainder filled in from reference TRBV19 and TRBJ1-6): DGGITQSPKYLFRKEGQNVTLSCEQNLNHDAMYWYRQDPGQGLRLIYYSQIVNDFQKGDIAEGYSVSREKKESFPLTVTSAQKNPTAFYLCASSMTGAGNSPLHFGNGTRLTVT.

The CDR3 is CASSVRQVSYEQYF. The CDR3 DNA reads as TGTGCCAGCAGTGTAAGACAGGTCTCCTACGAGCAGTACTTC. This chain joins TRBV6-5 and TRBJ2-7; weak D call: TRBD1 (6 bases). V lost 5 bases, J lost 0 bases, and 11 bases lay in between. This CDR3 comprises 14 residues. Germline CDR1 reads MNHEY; CDR2 reads SVGAGI.

The chain joins TRBV28 to TRBJ1-5, with D tentatively TRBD1 (6 bases). This CDR3 has 13 amino acids. Germline assignment: CDR1 MDHEN and CDR2 SYDVKM. Trimming left V 6 bases short and J 4 bases short, with 10 bases between. CDR3 in amino acids: CASSTRGNQPQHF. For the CDR3, the DNA is TGTGCCAGCAGCACCAGGGGTAATCAGCCCCAGCATTTT.

In this sample, this clone turned up a few times. This chain uses TRBV20-1 with TRBJ2-5; D not certain. The germline CDR1 and CDR2 sequences are DFQATT and SNEGSKA (reference sequence). V lost 5 bases and J lost 5, with 6 bases in between. The CDR3 is made up of 10 amino acids. CDR3 coding DNA: TGCAGTGCTGTGGGGGAGACCCAGTACTTC. Protein sequence: CSAVGETQYF.

This clone appeared a few times. The V call is TRBV27, the J call TRBJ2-3, with D perhaps TRBD1 (6 bases). This CDR3 spans 14 amino acids. Germline-derived CDR1 and CDR2 are MNHEY and SMNVEV (reference sequence). V shed 8 bases and J shed 0 bases, with 12 bases lying between them. The CDR3 loop is CASGDGGSTDTQYF. The CDR3, as DNA: TGTGCCAGCGGGGATGGGGGCAGCACAGATACGCAGTATTTT.

The CDR3 region is CASSLGQPTRYNEQFF. For the CDR3, the DNA is TGTGCCAGCAGCTTAGGACAGCCAACCCGTTACAATGAGCAGTTCTTC. The chain carries TRBV11-2 and TRBJ2-1, with D possibly being TRBD1 (5 bases). The CDR3 runs to 16 residues. Trimming took 1 base from V and 4 from J, leaving 14 bases between them. Germline CDR1 SGHAT, CDR2 FQNNGV.

This clone appeared a few times. The V gene is TRBV11-2, the J gene TRBJ2-7; D call uncertain. The CDR3 has 13 amino acids. Germline-derived CDR1 and CDR2 are SGHAT and FQNNGV. The germline V and J ends were trimmed by 3 bases and 3 bases, with 9 bases remaining between them. CDR3 in DNA: TGTGCCAGCAGCTTGGGCGGCTTCTACGAGCAGTACTTC. Residues: CASSLGGFYEQYF.

The chain is built from TRBV7-9 and TRBJ2-1, with a tentative D call TRBD2 (5 bases). The germline V gene encodes CDR1 SEHNR and CDR2 FQNEAQ (reference sequence). V lost 4 bases and J lost 5, with 9 bases in between. The CDR3 is 13 residues long. CDR3 protein: CASSSGLHNEQFF. In DNA, the CDR3 is TGTGCCAGCAGCTCCGGACTCCACAATGAGCAGTTCTTC.

V usage is TRBV7-2 and J usage is TRBJ2-3; D not resolved. Germline CDR1 is SGHTA and CDR2 is FQGNSA. There are 15 residues in the CDR3. Between the trimmed V and J ends, which lost 2 bases and 0 bases, there was a span of 9 bases. The CDR3 sequence is CASSLQATSTDTQYF. The CDR3 nucleotides read TGTGCCAGCAGCTTACAAGCGACTAGCACAGATACGCAGTATTTT.

The chain combines TRBV27 with TRBJ2-1; 7 bases map to TRBD2. With V trimmed by 6 bases and J by 1 base, 6 bases remained unmatched. Germline loops: CDR1 MNHEY, CDR2 SMNVEV (reference sequence). This CDR3 is 15 amino acids long. This CDR3 reads CASSSALASYNEQFF. In DNA, the CDR3 is TGTGCCAGCAGCTCCGCACTAGCGTCCTACAATGAGCAGTTCTTC.